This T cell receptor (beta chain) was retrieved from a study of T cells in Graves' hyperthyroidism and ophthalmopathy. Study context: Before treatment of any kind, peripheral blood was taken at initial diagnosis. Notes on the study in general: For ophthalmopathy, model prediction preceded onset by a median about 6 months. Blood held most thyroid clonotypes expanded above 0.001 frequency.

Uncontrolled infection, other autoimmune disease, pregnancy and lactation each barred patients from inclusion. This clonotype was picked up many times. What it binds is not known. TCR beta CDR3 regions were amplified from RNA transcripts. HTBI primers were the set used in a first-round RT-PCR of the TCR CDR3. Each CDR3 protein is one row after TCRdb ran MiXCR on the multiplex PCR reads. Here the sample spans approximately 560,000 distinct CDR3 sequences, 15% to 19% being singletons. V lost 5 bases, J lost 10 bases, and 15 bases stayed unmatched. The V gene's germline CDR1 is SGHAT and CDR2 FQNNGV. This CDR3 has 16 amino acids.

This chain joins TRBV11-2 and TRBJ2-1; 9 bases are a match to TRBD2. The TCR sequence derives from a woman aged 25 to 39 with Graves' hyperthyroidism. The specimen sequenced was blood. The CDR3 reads CASSPTRPLAGQEQFF. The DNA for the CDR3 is TGTGCCAGCAGCCCCACACGGCCACTAGCGGGCCAAGAGCAGTTCTTC.